This T cell receptor (beta chain) appears in the sequencing data of a study of PD-1 blockade in classical Hodgkin lymphoma. With respect to this clone: Its antigen is undetermined.

Regarding the study as a whole: When set against healthy donors, newly diagnosed patients were reported to show lower baseline TCR diversity.

Indicated time point: cycle 4 day 1 (C4D1), after 5 to 7 weeks of nivolumab. Every patient experienced relapse after autologous stem cell transplantation, and brentuximab vedotin exposure varied. Germline V gene lookup returns CDR1 GTSNPN and CDR2 SVGIG (reference sequence). Trimming removed 5 bases from V and 4 bases from J; junction bases left unmatched: 2. The CDR3 covers 12 residues. Assay: immunoSEQ multiplex PCR; the TCRdb copy retains only in-frame clones and omits some. The sample consists of 20,000 or so clones, roughly four fifths of them appearing once. V gene TRBV30 combines with J gene TRBJ1-2, with 9 nucleotides matching TRBD1. This clonotype originated in a human donor with classical Hodgkin lymphoma. Sequences were derived from peripheral blood mononuclear cells (PBMCs), sampled before the fourth cycle of nivolumab. The CDR3 DNA reads as TGTGCCTGGCTACAGGGGGCCTATGGCTACACCTTC. Translated, it gives CAWLQGAYGYTF.